Detailed here is one TCR beta chain. This specimen belongs to a study of CD8 T cells in Susac syndrome. Random hexamers primed reverse transcription of roughly 0.5 to 1 ug RNA. MiXCR, run by TCRdb on the immunoSEQ multiplex PCR reads, gives a single entry per CDR3 protein. The sample lists roughly 400,000 distinct CDR3 sequences, about 85% occurring once. The germline V gene has CDR1 SGHKS and CDR2 YYEKEE (reference sequence). Trimming took 1 base from V and 5 from J, leaving 9 bases between them. The CDR3 spans 13 residues. Sequencing was done on a sample of CD8+ T cells from PBMCs. The sequence derives from a human donor with multiple sclerosis. The V gene is TRBV5-5, the J gene TRBJ1-1, with unresolved D. CDR3 protein: CASSLFTGTEAFF. The CDR3 nucleotides read TGTGCCAGCAGCTTGTTCACGGGTACTGAAGCTTTCTTT.